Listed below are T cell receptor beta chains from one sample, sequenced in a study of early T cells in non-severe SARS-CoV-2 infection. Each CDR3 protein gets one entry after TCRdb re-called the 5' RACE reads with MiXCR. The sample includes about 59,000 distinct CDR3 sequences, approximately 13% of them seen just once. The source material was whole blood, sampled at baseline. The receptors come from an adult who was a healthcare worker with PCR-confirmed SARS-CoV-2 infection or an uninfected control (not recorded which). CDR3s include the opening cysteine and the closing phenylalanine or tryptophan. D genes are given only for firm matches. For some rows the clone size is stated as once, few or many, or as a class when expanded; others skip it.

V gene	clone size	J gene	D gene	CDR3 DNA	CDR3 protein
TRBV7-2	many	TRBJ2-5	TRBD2	TGTGCCAGCAGCTTGGGCGGCGGGAGTTGGAGAGAGACCCAGTACTTC	CASSLGGGSWRETQYF
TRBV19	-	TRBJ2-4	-	TGTGCCAGTAGTGTCCCGGGAACCGGGAACATTCAGTACTTC	CASSVPGTGNIQYF
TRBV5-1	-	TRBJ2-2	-	TGCGCCAGCAGCTTACAGCTGAACACCGGGGAGCTGTTTTTT	CASSLQLNTGELFF
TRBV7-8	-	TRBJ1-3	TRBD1	TGTGCCAGCAGCCCAGGGGGACTTTTTTCTGGAAACACCATATATTTT	CASSPGGLFSGNTIYF
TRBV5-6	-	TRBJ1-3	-	TGTGCCAGCAGCCTGGACAGCCTAAGCTCTGGAAACACCATATATTTT	CASSLDSLSSGNTIYF
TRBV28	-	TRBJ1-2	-	TGTGCCAGCAGTTTTGTGTGGAACTATGGCTACACCTTC	CASSFVWNYGYTF
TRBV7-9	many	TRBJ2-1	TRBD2	TGTGCCAGCAGCCTTCGGGTAAGCGGGAATTACAATGAGCAGTTCTTC	CASSLRVSGNYNEQFF
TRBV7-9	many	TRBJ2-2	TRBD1	TGTGCCAGCAGCTACCGGGACAGGGACACCGGGGAGCTGTTTTTT	CASSYRDRDTGELFF
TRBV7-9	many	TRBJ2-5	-	TGTGCCAGCAGCCCCCAGTGGGAACAAGAGACCCAGTACTTC	CASSPQWEQETQYF
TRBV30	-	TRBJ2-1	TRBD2	TGTGCCTGGGGGACTAGCTCCCGAGGCTTC	CAWGTSSRGF
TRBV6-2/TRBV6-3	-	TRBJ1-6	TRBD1	TGTGCCAGCAGTTCGGACAGGGATCTATATAATTCACCCCTCCACTTT	CASSSDRDLYNSPLHF
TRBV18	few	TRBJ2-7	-	TGTGCCAGCTCACCGGGCTCGCTGCTCGAGCGGTACTTC	CASSPGSLLERYF
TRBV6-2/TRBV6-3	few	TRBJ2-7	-	TGTGCCAGCAGTCGAGGCCCCCCACTCGAGCAGTACTTC	CASSRGPPLEQYF
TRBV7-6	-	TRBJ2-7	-	TGTGCCAGCAGCTTGGGATTCACAGGATTCTCCTACGAGCAGTACTTC	CASSLGFTGFSYEQYF
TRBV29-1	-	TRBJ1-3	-	TGCAGCGTTGAAGATCCGTTTGGCAGGGGTAACACCATATATTTT	CSVEDPFGRGNTIYF
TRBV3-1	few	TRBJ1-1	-	TGTGCCAGCAGCAGAGGACCTCGCCCGAACACCGAAGCTTTCTTT	CASSRGPRPNTEAFF
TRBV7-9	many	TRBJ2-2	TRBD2	TGTGCCAGCAGCTTCCGGAGCGGGGATAACGGGGAGCTGTTTTTT	CASSFRSGDNGELFF
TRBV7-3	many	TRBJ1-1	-	TGTGCCAGCAGCCTCTCCTACGCCAGAGCTTTCTTT	CASSLSYARAFF
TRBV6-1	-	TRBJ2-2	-	TGTGCCACCATCCTAGCGATGCACACCGGGGAGCTGTTTTTT	CATILAMHTGELFF
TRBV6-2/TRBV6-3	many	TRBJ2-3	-	TGTGCCAGCACCCCTTGGGGGGGGCGGGAAGATACGCAGTATTTT	CASTPWGGREDTQYF
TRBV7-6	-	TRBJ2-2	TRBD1	TGTGCCAGCAGCACGCGGACAGGGGGCGCGAACACCGGGGAGCTGTTTTTT	CASSTRTGGANTGELFF
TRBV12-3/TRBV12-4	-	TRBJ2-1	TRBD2	TGTGCCAGCAGCCGGACTAGCGGGAGGGGGTATGAGCAGTTCTTC	CASSRTSGRGYEQFF
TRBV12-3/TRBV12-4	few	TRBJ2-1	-	TGTGCCAGCAGATACAGGGTCAATGAGCAGTTCTTC	CASRYRVNEQFF
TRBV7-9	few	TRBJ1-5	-	TGTGCCAGCGGGCAGGGGTATAGCAATCAGCCCCAGCATTTT	CASGQGYSNQPQHF
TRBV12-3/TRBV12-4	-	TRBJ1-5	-	TGTGCCAGCAGTTTGAGAGGCCGGTCCCAGCATTTT	CASSLRGRSQHF
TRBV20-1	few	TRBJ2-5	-	TGCAGTGCCCTCCAGGACACCCAAGAGACCCAGTACTTC	CSALQDTQETQYF
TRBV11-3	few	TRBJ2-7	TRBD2	TGTGCCAGCAGCTTGCTAGCGGGAGCTTACACCTACGAGCAGTACTTC	CASSLLAGAYTYEQYF
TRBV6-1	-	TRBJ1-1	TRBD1	TGTGCCAGCAGGGACAGGACTATGAACACTGAAGCTTTCTTT	CASRDRTMNTEAFF
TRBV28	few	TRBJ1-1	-	TGTGCCAGCAGTTTCTTCGGGGAAACTGAAGCTTTCTTT	CASSFFGETEAFF
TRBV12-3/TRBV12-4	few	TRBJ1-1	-	TGTGCCAGCAGTTTAGGCAACCCAGGGACCGAAGCTTTCTTT	CASSLGNPGTEAFF
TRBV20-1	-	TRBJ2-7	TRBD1	TGCAGTGCGTGGGACAGGGAGAACGAGCAGTACTTC	CSAWDRENEQYF
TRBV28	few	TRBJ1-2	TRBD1	TGTGCCAGCCGGGGACAGCCATATGGCTACACCTTC	CASRGQPYGYTF
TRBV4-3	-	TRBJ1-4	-	TGCGCCAGCAGCCAAGATGTTGGGCTCCGCCGGGCTAATGAAAAACTGTTTTTT	CASSQDVGLRRANEKLFF
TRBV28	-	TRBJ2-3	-	TGTGCCAGCAGTTTTGGGCAGTTAACAGATACGCAGTATTTT	CASSFGQLTDTQYF
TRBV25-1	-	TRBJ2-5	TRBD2	TGTGCCAGCAGCGCGGGGGGGCGCAGAGAGACCCAGTACTTC	CASSAGGRRETQYF
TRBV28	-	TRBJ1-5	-	TGTGCCAGCAGTTGGGGCAATCAGCCCCAGCATTTT	CASSWGNQPQHF
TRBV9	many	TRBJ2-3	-	TGTGCCAGCAGCGTAGTTGGTAGCACAGATACGCAGTATTTT	CASSVVGSTDTQYF
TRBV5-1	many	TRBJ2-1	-	TGCGCCAGCAGCTTCGACGGCTACAATGAGCAGTTCTTC	CASSFDGYNEQFF
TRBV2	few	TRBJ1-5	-	TGTGCCAGCAGTAGGAGGGCAGACAGTCAGCCCCAGCATTTT	CASSRRADSQPQHF
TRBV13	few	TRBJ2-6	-	TGTGCCAGCAGCTTAGGCAGGCGATGGGAAGCTGGGGCCAACGTCCTGACTTTC	CASSLGRRWEAGANVLTF
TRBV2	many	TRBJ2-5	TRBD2	TGTGCCAGCAGTGAAGAAGTTACGGGAGGGCCTTCGGAGACCCAGTACTTC	CASSEEVTGGPSETQYF
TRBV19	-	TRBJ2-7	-	TGTGCCAGTAGTATATCCCGGGGCCTCTACGAGCAGTACTTC	CASSISRGLYEQYF
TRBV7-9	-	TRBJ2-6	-	TGTGCCAGCAGCTCCCCGTTGGGGGGCACCGGGGCCAACGTCCTGACTTTC	CASSSPLGGTGANVLTF
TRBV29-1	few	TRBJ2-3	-	TGCAGCGTTGACATCGGCACAGATACGCAGTATTTT	CSVDIGTDTQYF
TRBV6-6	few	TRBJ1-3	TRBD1	TGTGCCAGCAGTTACTCGGACAGGAGGGCTGGAAACACCATATATTTT	CASSYSDRRAGNTIYF
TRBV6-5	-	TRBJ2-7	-	TGTGCCAGCAGTGCGGGACGCTCCTACGAGCAGTACTTC	CASSAGRSYEQYF
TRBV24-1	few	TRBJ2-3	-	TGTGCCACCAGTGCCGCAGGCCCAGATACGCAGTATTTT	CATSAAGPDTQYF
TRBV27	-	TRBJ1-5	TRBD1	TGTGCCAGCAGTTCCATCCGGACAGGGGTGGTTGGCTGGCCCCAGCATTTT	CASSSIRTGVVGWPQHF
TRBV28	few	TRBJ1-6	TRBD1	TGTGCCAGCAGTGCCCGACAGGGGGCAGATAATTCACCCCTCCACTTT	CASSARQGADNSPLHF
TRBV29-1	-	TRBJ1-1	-	TGCAGCGTTGGTCTAACGATGAACACTGAAGCTTTCTTT	CSVGLTMNTEAFF
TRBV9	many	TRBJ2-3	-	TGTGCCAGCAGCGAGAGAGGGAGGACAGATACGCAGTATTTT	CASSERGRTDTQYF
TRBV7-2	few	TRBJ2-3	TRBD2	TGTGCCAGCAGCTTAAGGCTAGCGGGAGGGCTCCCAGATACGCAGTATTTT	CASSLRLAGGLPDTQYF
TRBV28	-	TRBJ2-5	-	TGTGCCAGCACCCCAGGGGCAGGGCGGGAGACCCAGTACTTC	CASTPGAGRETQYF